The clone carrying this T cell receptor beta chain was found once. Original processing methods: It was from reference gene primer amplification that nucleated cell counts were estimated. Method: immunoSEQ multiplex PCR; TCRdb's copy keeps in-frame clones and lacks some. V, J and clone size are those of that table, while D and trimming were read from the DNA. Here the sample spans under 300,000 clones, roughly nine tenths being singletons. Germline lookup yields CDR1 KGHDR and CDR2 SFDVKD. Trimming took 3 bases from V and 7 from J, leaving 11 bases between them. This CDR3 is 13 amino acids long. The sample is drawn from a study of blood T cell repertoires in COVID-19.

Sequenced sample: PBMCs or T cells enriched from blood (not recorded which). The chain uses TRBV24-1 and TRBJ1-1; TRBD1 is a possible D gene (5 bases). This receptor was taken from a human donor in a cohort exposed to, infected with or recovered from COVID-19 (not recorded which). The donor label of this sample is uncertain. The DNA of the CDR3 is TGTGCCACCAGTGATATCCAGGGAAATGAAGCTTTCTTT. It encodes CATSDIQGNEAFF.